These 24 T cell receptor beta chains were all obtained from the same sample, sequenced in a study of cytomegalovirus exposure and HLA in healthy donors. The PCR used 60 Vbeta and 13 Jbeta primers. Profiling relied on immunoSEQ multiplex PCR, and the TCRdb table lists in-frame clones only, not all of them. The sample includes some 110,000 clones, about 81% seen only once; the top ten take roughly 2.1%. Specimen: PBMCs. The receptors stem from a man aged 25-45 years in good health and CMV-seronegative.

This clone was seen more than once but under ten times. The V and J genes are TRBV29-1 and TRBJ1-1, with D possibly being TRBD1 (5 bases). Germline CDR1 SQVTM, CDR2 ANQGSEA. CDR3 length equals 13 residues. V was shortened by 4 bases and J by 3 bases, with 12 bases between the two germline ends. The CDR3 coding sequence is TGCAGCGTTGCGTTAGGAGGGGACACTGAAGCTTTCTTT. Its protein product is CSVALGGDTEAFF.

The chain combines TRBV9 with TRBJ1-1; TRBD1 matches at 7 bases. This CDR3 spans 14 amino acids. Germline V gene sequence: CDR1 SGDLS, CDR2 YYNGEE. V trimming: 1 base; J trimming: 5 bases; junction bases outside the gene matches: 5. The CDR3 here is CASSVSDRVTEAFF. In DNA form, the CDR3 reads TGTGCCAGCAGCGTATCCGACAGGGTGACTGAAGCTTTCTTT.

The V call is TRBV7-2, the J call TRBJ2-7, with D perhaps matching TRBD2 (5 bases). In germline, CDR1 is SGHTA, CDR2 FQGNSA. The V end was cut by 5 bases, the J end by 2 bases, with 13 bases between. The CDR3 extends over 14 amino acids. The CDR3 DNA reads as TGTGCCAGCAGCCCTAGGAGGAATGCCTACGAGCAGTACTTC. Translation: CASSPRRNAYEQYF.

The chain combines TRBV21-1 with TRBJ2-6; the tabulated D call, TRBD2, remains unverified against the DNA. TRBV21-1 represents a pseudogene. CDR3 size: 17 residues. Here the CDR3 reads CASMVSGDPSGANVLTF. The CDR3 DNA is TGTGCCAGCATGGTCTCCGGGGATCCCTCTGGGGCCAACGTCCTGACTTTC.

The gene calls are TRBV27 and TRBJ2-3; 7 bases map to TRBD1. V was pared by 3 bases and J by 6 bases, with 6 bases of the junction left unmatched. This CDR3 is built from 14 residues. Germline V gene lookup returns CDR1 MNHEY and CDR2 SMNVEV (reference sequence). The CDR3 here is CASSFLTGLDTQYF. Here the CDR3 DNA reads TGTGCCAGCAGTTTCCTGACAGGGCTTGATACGCAGTATTTT.

The chain combines TRBV7-3 with TRBJ2-3; possibly TRBD2 for D (6 bases). V lost 2 bases, J lost 3 bases, and 33 bases lay in between. The CDR3 is 22 residues long. Germline V gene data show CDR1 as SGHTA and CDR2 as FQGTGA. Here the CDR3 reads CASSLVGRGTSEPRSGTDTQYF. The CDR3 DNA is TGTGCCAGCAGCTTAGTCGGCCGCGGGACTTCCGAGCCCCGTTCCGGTACAGATACGCAGTATTTT.

The chain carries TRBV5-1 and TRBJ2-7; 14 bases line up with TRBD2. This CDR3 spans 18 amino acids. J was trimmed by 1 base and V by 1 base; bases with no gene match: 7. The germline V gene has CDR1 SGHRS and CDR2 YFSETQ. CDR3 coding DNA: TGCGCCAGCAGCTTGACGACTAGCGGGGGGGCGGAGTCCTACGAGCAGTACTTC. Translated: CASSLTTSGGAESYEQYF.

This clone turned up a few times. V usage is TRBV19 and J usage is TRBJ1-1; weak D call: TRBD1 (6 bases). The length of the CDR3 is 15 residues. Germline CDR1 and CDR2: LNHDA and SQIVND (reference sequence). V was cut by 2 bases and J by 4 bases, with 14 bases left in between. CDR3 DNA: TGTGCCAGTAGTATATCCTCGGCGGGGGCCACTGAAGCTTTCTTT. This gives the protein CASSISSAGATEAFF.

The chain combines TRBV27 with TRBJ2-7; TRBD2 might be the D (6 bases). Trimming removed 4 bases at V and 7 bases at J, with 17 bases between. The CDR3 runs to 14 residues. Germline V CDR1 and CDR2: MNHEY, SMNVEV (reference sequence). The CDR3 region is CASSSPQRREEQYF. The CDR3 DNA is TGTGCCAGCAGTTCCCCCCAGCGGAGGGAAGAGCAGTACTTC.

The V and J genes are TRBV10-2 and TRBJ2-1, with TRBD2 identical over 8 bases. This CDR3 has 17 amino acids. Germline V gives CDR1 WSHSY, CDR2 SAAADI. Trimming at V came to 7 bases and at J to 4 bases, leaving 15 bases not matched to a gene. The chain's CDR3 is CASTTGATRGGYNEQFF. The CDR3 bases are TGCGCCAGCACCACCGGGGCTACCCGGGGGGGGTACAATGAGCAGTTCTTC.

DNA for the CDR3: TGTGCCAGCAGTCGGGATGGCGGGACCGGAGATACGCAGTATTTT. Translated, it gives CASSRDGGTGDTQYF. This chain uses TRBV28 with TRBJ2-3; D is possibly TRBD2 (6 bases). Germline V gives CDR1 MDHEN, CDR2 SYDVKM. The CDR3 is 15 residues long. The V end was cut by 5 bases, the J end by 5 bases, with 17 bases between.

The chain has TRBV6-5 and TRBJ2-5; D is perhaps TRBD2 (5 bases). Germline V gene lookup returns CDR1 MNHEY and CDR2 SVGAGI. Trimming shortened V by 6 bases and J by 4 bases, and 12 bases separated the two germline ends. The CDR3 consists of 13 residues. The CDR3 region has the DNA TGTGCCAGCAGCCGACTAAGCCGAGAGACCCAGTACTTC. Encoded protein: CASSRLSRETQYF.

The chain joins TRBV29-1 to TRBJ1-4; D is unclear. V shed 5 bases and J shed 7 bases, with 14 bases lying between them. Per germline, CDR1 SQVTM and CDR2 ANQGSEA. This CDR3 is 13 amino acids long. CDR3 amino acids: CSVLGSGGEKLFF. CDR3 bases: TGCAGCGTTTTGGGTAGCGGCGGTGAAAAACTGTTTTTT.

This clone was counted a few times. J is TRBJ1-1 and V is TRBV19; D may be TRBD1 (6 bases). Trimming removed 5 bases from V and 7 bases from J, with 14 bases in between. Germline lookup yields CDR1 LNHDA and CDR2 SQIVND (reference sequence). The CDR3 spans 13 residues. CDR3 residues: CASSLGASGEAFF. The DNA for the CDR3 is TGTGCCAGTAGTCTGGGGGCGTCAGGTGAAGCTTTCTTT. The entire variable domain, with the rest obtained from reference TRBV19 and TRBJ1-1, is as follows: DGGITQSPKYLFRKEGQNVTLSCEQNLNHDAMYWYRQDPGQGLRLIYYSQIVNDFQKGDIAEGYSVSREKKESFPLTVTSAQKNPTAFYLCASSLGASGEAFFGQGTRLTVV.

This clone showed up just a few times. This chain uses TRBV6-5 with TRBJ1-1; possibly TRBD1 for D (5 bases). CDR3 length: 14 residues. The germline gives CDR1 MNHEY, CDR2 SVGAGI. Trimming took 2 bases from V and 10 from J, leaving 17 bases between them. The CDR3 nucleotides are TGTGCCAGCAGTTACGGGGCAGCTCCAAGGGTAGCTTTCTTT. It translates to CASSYGAAPRVAFF.

V and J are TRBV9 and TRBJ1-1, with 9 bases fitting TRBD1. V lost 4 bases, J lost 1 base, and 5 bases stayed unmatched. The CDR3 runs 15 residues. Germline CDR1 and CDR2: SGDLS and YYNGEE. CDR3 sequence: CASSPQQGANTEAFF. Written as DNA, the CDR3 is TGTGCCAGCAGCCCGCAACAGGGGGCGAACACTGAAGCTTTCTTT.

This clone was detected only once. The chain uses TRBV10-3 and TRBJ2-3, with D possibly TRBD1 on 6 matching bases. Germline-derived CDR1 and CDR2 are ENHRY and SYGVKD. Trimming removed 0 bases at V and 3 bases at J, with 10 bases between. The length of the CDR3 is 15 residues. DNA for the CDR3: TGTGCCATCAGTGAGTCGGTACAGGGTACAGATACGCAGTATTTT. Protein sequence: CAISESVQGTDTQYF.

The rearrangement links TRBV18 to TRBJ1-1; a weak D match, TRBD1 (5 bases). CDR1 and CDR2 (germline): KGHSH, LQKENI. V lost 0 bases, J lost 4 bases, and 12 bases lay in between. This CDR3 has 15 residues. The CDR3 spells CASSPPYTGGTEAFF. CDR3 DNA sequence: TGTGCCAGCTCACCACCGTATACGGGGGGCACTGAAGCTTTCTTT.

This sequence joins TRBV15 and TRBJ1-1; perhaps TRBD1 as D (6 bases). Germline V gives CDR1 LNHNV, CDR2 YYDKDF (reference sequence). The CDR3 is made up of 16 amino acids. The V end was cut by 8 bases, the J end by 4 bases, with 23 bases between. The CDR3 sequence: CATERGSGEGGTEAFF. DNA of the CDR3: TGTGCCACCGAAAGGGGGTCTGGGGAAGGCGGCACTGAAGCTTTCTTT.

In this sample, this clone turned up a few times. CDR3 residues: CASTKIRDTEAFF. The CDR3 DNA follows: TGTGCCAGCACCAAGATCAGGGACACTGAAGCTTTCTTT. This sequence joins TRBV6-6 and TRBJ1-1; D might be TRBD1 (5 bases). Looked up from germline, CDR1 is MNHNY and CDR2 is SVGAGI (reference sequence). CDR3 size: 13 residues. V was pared by 7 bases and J by 3 bases, with 12 bases between.

This clone was seen a handful of times. The CDR3 is CASSEAALPFF. DNA for the CDR3: TGTGCCAGCAGTGAAGCGGCCCTGCCGTTTTTT. J is TRBJ1-4 and V is TRBV6-1; D is unclear. V was trimmed by 0 bases and J by 16 bases, leaving 9 bases between them. Germline CDR1 MNHNS, CDR2 SASEGT. The CDR3 runs 11 residues.

V is TRBV29-1 and J is TRBJ2-2; tentatively, D is TRBD2 (6 bases). CDR3 size: 14 residues. The germline V gene has CDR1 SQVTM and CDR2 ANQGSEA. Trimming shortened V by 7 bases and J by 4 bases, and 16 bases separated the two germline ends. CDR3 residues: CSARGTSGTGELFF. DNA for the CDR3: TGCAGCGCCCGAGGGACTTCGGGCACCGGGGAGCTGTTTTTT.

The rearrangement joins TRBV5-1 to TRBJ2-7; 10 nucleotides line up with TRBD2. CDR1 and CDR2 from the germline V gene are SGHRS and YFSETQ. The CDR3 has 15 amino acids. V dropped 0 bases and J dropped 5; count of bases not matched to a gene: 5. The DNA of the CDR3 is TGCGCCAGCAGCTTGGCTCTAGCGGGAGCGGACGAGCAGTACTTC. It is translated as CASSLALAGADEQYF.

The chain recombines TRBV11-2 with TRBJ1-1, with D unclear. V lost 1 base to trimming and J lost 6 bases, with 9 bases between them. This CDR3 comprises 13 residues. Germline loops: CDR1 SGHAT, CDR2 FQNNGV. The CDR3 DNA sequence: TGTGCCAGCAGCTTAGTTCGCCAGTCTGAAGCTTTCTTT. Amino acid sequence: CASSLVRQSEAFF.